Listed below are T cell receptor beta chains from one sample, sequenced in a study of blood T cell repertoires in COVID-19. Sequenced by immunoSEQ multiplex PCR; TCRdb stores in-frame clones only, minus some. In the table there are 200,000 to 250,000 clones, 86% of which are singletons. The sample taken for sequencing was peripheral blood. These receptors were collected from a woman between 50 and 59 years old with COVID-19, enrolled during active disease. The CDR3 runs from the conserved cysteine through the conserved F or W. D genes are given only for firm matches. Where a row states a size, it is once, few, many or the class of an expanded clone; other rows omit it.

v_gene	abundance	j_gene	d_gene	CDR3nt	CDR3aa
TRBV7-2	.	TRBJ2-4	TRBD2	TGTGCCAGCAGCCCTGGGCGGGGGGCCCTAAACATTCAGTACTTC	CASSPGRGALNIQYF
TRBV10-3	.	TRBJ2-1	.	TGTGCCATCACCCAGGGGGGTGAGCAGTTCTTC	CAITQGGEQFF
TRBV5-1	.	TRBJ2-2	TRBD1	TGCGCCAGCAGCTTGGGGACAGGGATCACCGGGGAGCTGTTTTTT	CASSLGTGITGELFF
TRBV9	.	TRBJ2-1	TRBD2	TGTGCCAGCAGCGTGAGCGGGGGGAACAATGAGCAGTTCTTC	CASSVSGGNNEQFF
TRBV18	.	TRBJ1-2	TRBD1	TGTGCCAGCTCACCAAAAGGACAGGGGGACTATGGCTACACCTTC	CASSPKGQGDYGYTF
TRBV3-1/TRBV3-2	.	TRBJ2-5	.	TGTGCCAGCAGCCAGGACCTCCCCCAGGGGTCGGGAGAGACCCAGTACTTC	CASSQDLPQGSGETQYF
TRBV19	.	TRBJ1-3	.	TGTGCCAGTAGTAGTTTGATGGGGCCTGGAAACACCATATATTTT	CASSSLMGPGNTIYF
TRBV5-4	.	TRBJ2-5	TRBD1	TGTGCCAGCAGCTTTGGACAGGGGGCGAGACAAGAGACCCAGTACTTC	CASSFGQGARQETQYF
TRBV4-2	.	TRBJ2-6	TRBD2	TGTGCCAGCAGCCAAGAGGGGGGGGCTGGGGCCAACGTCCTGACTTTC	CASSQEGGAGANVLTF
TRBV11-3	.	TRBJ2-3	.	TGTGCCAGCAGCCCCGGGACATCTAGCACAGATACGCAGTATTTT	CASSPGTSSTDTQYF
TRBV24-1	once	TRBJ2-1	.	TGTGCCACCAGTGACCCACGGGGGAACTACAATGAGCAGTTCTTC	CATSDPRGNYNEQFF
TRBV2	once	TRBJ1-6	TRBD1	TGTGCCAGCTTTCCGGGACAGTTGCTATATTCACCCCTCCACTTT	CASFPGQLLYSPLHF
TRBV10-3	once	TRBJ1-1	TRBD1	TGTGCCATCAGTGAGCAACGGACAGGCGGGAACACTGAAGCTTTCTTT	CAISEQRTGGNTEAFF
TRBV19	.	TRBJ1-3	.	TGTGCATCTAGCAATCCCTTCTCTGGAAACACCATATATTTT	CASSNPFSGNTIYF
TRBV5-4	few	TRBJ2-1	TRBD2	TGTGCCAGCAGCTTAACTAGCGGGGGGGCCAGGGAGCAGTTCTTC	CASSLTSGGAREQFF
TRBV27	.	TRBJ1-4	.	TGTGCCAGCAGTTTATGGGGGGTTGATGAAAAACTGTTTTTT	CASSLWGVDEKLFF
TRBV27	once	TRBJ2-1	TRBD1	TGTGCCAGCAGTTTCGGCACAGGGGGAATTGAGCAGTTCTTC	CASSFGTGGIEQFF
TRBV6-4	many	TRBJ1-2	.	TGTGCCAGCAGTGACGCAGGTACAGAGCTCTATGGCTACACCTTC	CASSDAGTELYGYTF
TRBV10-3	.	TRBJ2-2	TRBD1	TGTGCCACCACTACAGGGGGCTTTACCGGGGAGCTGTTTTTT	CATTTGGFTGELFF
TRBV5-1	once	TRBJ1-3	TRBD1	TGCGCCAGCACCGGGGGGACAGGGTTCTCTGGAAACACCATATATTTT	CASTGGTGFSGNTIYF
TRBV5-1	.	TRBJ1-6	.	TGCGCCAGCAGCCGACTCGGGAGCGGGGATAATTCACCCCTCCACTTT	CASSRLGSGDNSPLHF
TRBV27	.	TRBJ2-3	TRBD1	TGTGCCAGCAGTACCAAACAGGGGGCGCGTACAGATACGCAGTATTTT	CASSTKQGARTDTQYF
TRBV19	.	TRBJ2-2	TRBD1	TGTGCCAGTAGTTCCGACAGGGGAAAAACCGGGGAGCTGTTTTTT	CASSSDRGKTGELFF
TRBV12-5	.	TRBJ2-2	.	TGTGCTAGTCGGCAGGTCGAGAACACCGGGGAGCTGTTTTTT	CASRQVENTGELFF
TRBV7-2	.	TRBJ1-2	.	TGTGCCAGCAGCTTAGTGTATGAGGGCTATGGCTACACCTTC	CASSLVYEGYGYTF
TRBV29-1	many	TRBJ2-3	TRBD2	TGCAGCGGAGGGGACTCCCAGCGGGGTACGCAGTATTTT	CSGGDSQRGTQYF
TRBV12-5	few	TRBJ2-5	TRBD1	TGTGCTAGTGGTTTGGTAGGGAGACAGGGGGCGGGAAGAGAGACCCAGTACTTC	CASGLVGRQGAGRETQYF
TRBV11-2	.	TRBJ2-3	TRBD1	TGTGCCAGCAGCTTTACTCGGACAGGGGGTAGGGCAGATACGCAGTATTTT	CASSFTRTGGRADTQYF
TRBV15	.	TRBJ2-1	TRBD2	TGTGCCACCAGCAGAGGACTAGCGGGTTCCTACAATGAGCAGTTCTTC	CATSRGLAGSYNEQFF